This TCR beta chain appears in the sequencing data of a study of PD-L1 blockade in urothelial cancer. The method was immunoSEQ multiplex PCR; TCRdb's version includes in-frame clones alone and lacks a portion of them. Found here are 35,000 to 40,000 clones, roughly four fifths of them singletons; the top ten hold about 17%. Deletions cut 2 bases from V and 4 bases from J, with 12 bases between. The CDR3 runs to 14 residues. Germline loops: CDR1 MNHNS, CDR2 SASEGT. The receptor was isolated from a man in his 60s with urothelial cancer. The gene calls are TRBV6-1 and TRBJ2-7; a possible D gene is TRBD2 (6 bases). Specimen: PBMCs, collected around atezolizumab (anti-PD-L1) treatment. Written as DNA, the CDR3 is TGTGCCAGCAGTGAATATGGGGGGATGTACGAGCAGTACTTC. The encoded protein is CASSEYGGMYEQYF.